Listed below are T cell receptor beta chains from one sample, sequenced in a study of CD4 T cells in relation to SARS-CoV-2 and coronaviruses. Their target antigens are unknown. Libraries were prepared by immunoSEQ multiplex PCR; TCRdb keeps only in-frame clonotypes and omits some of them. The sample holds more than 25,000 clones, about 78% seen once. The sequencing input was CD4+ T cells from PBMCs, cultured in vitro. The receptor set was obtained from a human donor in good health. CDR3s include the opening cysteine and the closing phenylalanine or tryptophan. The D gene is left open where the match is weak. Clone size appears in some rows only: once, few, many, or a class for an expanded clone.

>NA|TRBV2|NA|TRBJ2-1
CASSLISNNEQFF
TGTGCCAGCAGTCTAATTTCGAACAATGAGCAGTTCTTC
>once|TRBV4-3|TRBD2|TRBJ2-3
CASSLSGGVPDTQYF
TGCGCCAGCAGCCTTAGCGGGGGGGTGCCAGATACGCAGTATTTT
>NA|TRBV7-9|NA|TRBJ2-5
CASSPRETQYF
TGTGCCAGCAGCCCCCGCGAGACCCAGTACTTC
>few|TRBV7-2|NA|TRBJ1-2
CASTSLGGRGGGYGYTF
TGTGCCAGCACCTCACTGGGGGGTCGGGGAGGGGGCTATGGCTACACCTTC
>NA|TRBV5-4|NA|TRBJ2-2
CASSLGGMNTGELFF
TGTGCCAGCAGCTTGGGCGGTATGAACACCGGGGAGCTGTTTTTT
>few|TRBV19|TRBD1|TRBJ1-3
CASNDRGRGNTIYF
TGTGCCAGTAACGACAGGGGGCGCGGAAACACCATATATTTT
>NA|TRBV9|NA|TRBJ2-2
CASSPRTRRTAGELFF
TGTGCCAGCAGCCCCCGGACCCGAAGAACGGCCGGGGAGCTGTTTTTT
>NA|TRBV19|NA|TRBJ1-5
CASRSSWQGHQPQHF
TGTGCCAGTAGGTCCAGCTGGCAGGGGCATCAGCCCCAGCATTTT
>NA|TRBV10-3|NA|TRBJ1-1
CAISESGPGIVDTEAFF
TGTGCCATCAGTGAGTCGGGTCCGGGAATAGTAGACACTGAAGCTTTCTTT
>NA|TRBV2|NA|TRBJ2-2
CASSEEGFGELFF
TGTGCCAGCAGTGAAGAGGGGTTCGGGGAGCTGTTTTTT
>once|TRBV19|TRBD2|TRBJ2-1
CASKGLAGGENEQFF
TGTGCCAGTAAAGGACTAGCGGGAGGGGAAAATGAGCAGTTCTTC
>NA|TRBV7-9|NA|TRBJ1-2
CASSLTDYGYTF
TGTGCCAGCAGCTTAACAGACTATGGCTACACCTTC
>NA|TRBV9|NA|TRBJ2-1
CASSVQGPSHNEQFF
TGTGCCAGCAGCGTACAGGGGCCGTCCCACAATGAGCAGTTCTTC
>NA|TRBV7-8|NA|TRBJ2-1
CASSSWSLYEQFF
TGTGCCAGCAGCTCCTGGTCCTTATATGAGCAGTTCTTC
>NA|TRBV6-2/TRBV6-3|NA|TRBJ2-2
CASSNPFPTGELFF
TGTGCCAGCAGTAACCCGTTCCCCACCGGGGAGCTGTTTTTT
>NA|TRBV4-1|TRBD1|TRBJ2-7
CASSAPGRGPTYEQYF
TGCGCCAGCAGCGCCCCCGGTAGGGGGCCGACCTACGAGCAGTACTTC
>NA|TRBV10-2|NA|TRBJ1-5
CASSPTGATHQPQHF
TGCGCCAGCAGCCCGACAGGAGCGACCCATCAGCCCCAGCATTTT
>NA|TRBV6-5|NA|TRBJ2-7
CASRIARRGIYEQYF
TGTGCCAGCCGGATCGCCCGTCGGGGGATTTACGAGCAGTACTTC
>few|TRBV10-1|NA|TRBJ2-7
CASSESGQGREQYF
TGCGCCAGCAGTGAGTCGGGCCAGGGGCGCGAGCAGTACTTC
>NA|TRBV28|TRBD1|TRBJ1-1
CASRGTATEAFF
TGTGCCAGCCGAGGGACAGCCACTGAAGCTTTCTTT
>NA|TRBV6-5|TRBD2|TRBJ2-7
CASERGLYEQYF
TGTGCCAGTGAGCGGGGCTTATACGAGCAGTACTTC
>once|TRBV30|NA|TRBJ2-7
CAWRTDQDEQYF
TGTGCCTGGCGGACGGACCAAGACGAGCAGTACTTC
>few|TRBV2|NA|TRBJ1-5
CASQDYSNQPQHF
TGTGCCAGCCAGGACTATAGCAATCAGCCCCAGCATTTT
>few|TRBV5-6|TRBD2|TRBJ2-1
CASSSGTSVRNEQFF
TGTGCCAGCAGCTCCGGGACTAGCGTGAGGAATGAGCAGTTCTTC
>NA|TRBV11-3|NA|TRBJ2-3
CASSLMGTGTQYF
TGTGCCAGCAGTTTGATGGGTACGGGTACGCAGTATTTT
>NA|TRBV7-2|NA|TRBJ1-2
CASSLPRHYGYTF
TGTGCCAGCAGCTTGCCTCGTCACTATGGCTACACCTTC
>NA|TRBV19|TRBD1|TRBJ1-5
CASSPGTGGGYSNQPQHF
TGTGCCAGTAGTCCAGGGACAGGGGGGGGATATAGCAATCAGCCCCAGCATTTT
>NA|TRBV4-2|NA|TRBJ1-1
CASSSSGSPEKAFF
TGTGCCAGCAGCTCCAGTGGGTCCCCCGAAAAAGCTTTCTTT
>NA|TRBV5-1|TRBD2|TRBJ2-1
CASSLAAGGPNEQFF
TGCGCCAGCAGCTTGGCCGCGGGGGGGCCCAATGAGCAGTTCTTC
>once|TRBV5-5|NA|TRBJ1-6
CASSRAAGERNSPLHF
TGTGCCAGCAGTCGGGCAGCTGGGGAACGTAATTCACCCCTCCACTTT
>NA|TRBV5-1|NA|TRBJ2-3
CASSFERASTDTQYF
TGCGCCAGCAGCTTCGAACGCGCAAGCACAGATACGCAGTATTTT
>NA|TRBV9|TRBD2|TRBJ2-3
CASSARGGESTDTQYF
TGTGCCAGCAGCGCGCGCGGGGGGGAAAGCACAGATACGCAGTATTTT
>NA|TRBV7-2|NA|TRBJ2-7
CASSLPTGVYEQYF
TGTGCCAGCAGCCTCCCGACCGGGGTCTACGAGCAGTACTTC
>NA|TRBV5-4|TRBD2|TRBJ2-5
CASSLPSGGSETQYF
TGTGCCAGCAGCTTGCCTAGCGGGGGGTCAGAGACCCAGTACTTC
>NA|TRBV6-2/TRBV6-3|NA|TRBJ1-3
CASSPGTFSGNTIYF
TGTGCCAGCAGTCCCGGGACATTCTCTGGAAACACCATATATTTT
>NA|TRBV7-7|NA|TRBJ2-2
CASSSTGAPGTGELFF
TGTGCCAGCAGCTCAACGGGGGCGCCGGGCACCGGGGAGCTGTTTTTT
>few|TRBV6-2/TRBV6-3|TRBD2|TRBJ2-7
CASSYAGGIQYF
TGTGCCAGCAGTTACGCCGGGGGGATTCAGTACTTC
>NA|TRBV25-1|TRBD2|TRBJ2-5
CASSETLGREGRQETQYF
TGTGCCAGCAGTGAAACCCTGGGGCGGGAGGGCCGTCAAGAGACCCAGTACTTC
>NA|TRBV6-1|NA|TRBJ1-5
CASSDDTGRVSNQPQHF
TGTGCCAGCAGTGACGACACAGGGAGGGTAAGCAATCAGCCCCAGCATTTT
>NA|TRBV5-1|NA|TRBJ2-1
CASSLVHGTINEQFF
TGCGCCAGCAGCTTGGTACATGGCACCATCAATGAGCAGTTCTTC
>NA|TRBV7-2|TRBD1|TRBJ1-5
CASSSDRVGQPQHF
TGTGCCAGCAGCTCGGACAGGGTAGGTCAGCCCCAGCATTTT
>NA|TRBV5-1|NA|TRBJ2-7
CASSPDSQLYEQYF
TGCGCCAGCAGCCCTGACAGCCAGCTCTACGAGCAGTACTTC
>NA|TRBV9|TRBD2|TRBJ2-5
CASSVALGGTETQYF
TGTGCCAGCAGCGTAGCCCTGGGGGGGACCGAGACCCAGTACTTC
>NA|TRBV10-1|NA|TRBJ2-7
CASTPAITFSYEQYF
TGCGCCAGCACCCCAGCCATAACTTTTTCCTACGAGCAGTACTTC
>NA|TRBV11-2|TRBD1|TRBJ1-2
CASSLDRGVYGYTF
TGTGCCAGCAGCTTGGACAGGGGGGTTTATGGCTACACCTTC
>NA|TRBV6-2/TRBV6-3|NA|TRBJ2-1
CASSYTHVGEQFF
TGTGCCAGCAGTTACACCCACGTCGGTGAGCAGTTCTTC
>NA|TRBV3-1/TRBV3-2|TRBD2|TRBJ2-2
CASSLTGAGTSGNTGELFF
TGTGCCAGCAGCCTCACGGGGGCCGGGACTAGCGGGAACACCGGGGAGCTGTTTTTT
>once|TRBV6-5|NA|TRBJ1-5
CASSRAGNQPQHF
TGTGCCAGCAGCCGTGCAGGCAATCAGCCCCAGCATTTT
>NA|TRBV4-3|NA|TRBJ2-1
CASSRRKETSGANEQFF
TGCGCCAGCAGCCGGAGAAAAGAGACTAGTGGGGCCAATGAGCAGTTCTTC
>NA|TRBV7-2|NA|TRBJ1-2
CASSLGGEANYGYTF
TGTGCCAGCAGCTTAGGGGGAGAGGCCAACTATGGCTACACCTTC
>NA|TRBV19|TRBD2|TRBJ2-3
CASSRASGSGTDTQYF
TGTGCCAGTAGTCGGGCTAGCGGGAGTGGGACAGATACGCAGTATTTT
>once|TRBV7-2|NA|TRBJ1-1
CASSLAAAGNTEAFF
TGTGCCAGCAGCTTAGCGGCAGCCGGAAACACTGAAGCTTTCTTT